This T cell receptor beta chain was sequenced during a study of T cell repertoires in cytomegalovirus infection. About the research overall: An indication of both CMV infection and matching HLA type came from public TCR beta signatures. Study results and limitations: The cumulative frequency of public TCR beta families identified carriers of CMV plus the relevant HLA. Dominating the ex vivo response were HLA-C-restricted CMV-specific TCR beta clonotypes.

At least ten counts were recorded for this clonotype. The antigen is undetermined. MiXCR was run by TCRdb on the reads, yielding one entry per CDR3 protein. The data hold around 190,000 distinct CDR3 sequences, with under 15% observed a single time. Input material: PBMCs. The clonotype was recovered from a human donor in good health (CMV status not recorded). Some clones in this sample may be carry-over from other donors' samples.

CDR3: CASSNLQGYTEAFF. The CDR3 nucleotides read TGTGCCAGCAGCAACCTACAGGGGTACACTGAAGCTTTCTTT. V gene TRBV6-1 combines with J gene TRBJ1-1; 7 bases align to TRBD1. The CDR3 length is 14 residues. The V gene's germline CDR1 is MNHNS and CDR2 SASEGT. Losses at the gene ends were 6 bases for V and 3 bases for J; bases not matched to a gene: 7.